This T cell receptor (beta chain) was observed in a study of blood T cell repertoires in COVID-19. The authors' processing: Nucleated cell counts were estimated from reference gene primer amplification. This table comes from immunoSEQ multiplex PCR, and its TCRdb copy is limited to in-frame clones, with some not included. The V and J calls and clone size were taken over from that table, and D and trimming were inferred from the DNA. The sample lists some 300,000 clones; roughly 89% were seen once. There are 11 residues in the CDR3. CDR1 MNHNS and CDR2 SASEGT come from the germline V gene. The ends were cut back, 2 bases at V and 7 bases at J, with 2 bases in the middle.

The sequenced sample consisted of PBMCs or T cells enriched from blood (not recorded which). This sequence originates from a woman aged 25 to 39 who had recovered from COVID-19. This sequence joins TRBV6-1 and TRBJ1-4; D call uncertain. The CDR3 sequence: CASSEREKLFF. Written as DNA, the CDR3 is TGTGCCAGCAGTGAACGTGAAAAACTGTTTTTT.